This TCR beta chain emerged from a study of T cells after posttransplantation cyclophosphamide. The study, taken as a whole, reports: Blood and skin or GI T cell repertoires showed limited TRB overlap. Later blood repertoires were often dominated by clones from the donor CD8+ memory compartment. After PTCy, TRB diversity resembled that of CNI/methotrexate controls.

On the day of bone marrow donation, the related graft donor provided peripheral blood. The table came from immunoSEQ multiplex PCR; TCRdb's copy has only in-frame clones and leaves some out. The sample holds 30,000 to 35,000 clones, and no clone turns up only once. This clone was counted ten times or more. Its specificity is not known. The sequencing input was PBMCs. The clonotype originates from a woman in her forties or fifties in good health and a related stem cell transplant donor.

The CDR3 loop is CASSRDFDTGELFF. CDR3 DNA sequence: TGTGCCAGCAGCCGGGACTTTGACACCGGGGAGCTGTTTTTT. The chain employs TRBV7-2 and TRBJ2-2, with D possibly matching TRBD2 (6 bases). The length of the CDR3 is 14 residues. Germline loops: CDR1 SGHTA, CDR2 FQGNSA. Trimming left V 5 bases short and J 3 bases short, with 10 bases between.